This T cell receptor (beta chain) came from a study of blood T cell repertoires in COVID-19. The table came from immunoSEQ multiplex PCR; TCRdb's copy has only in-frame clones and leaves some out. Among some 330,000 clones, around 87% were seen once, and the ten largest hold 1.5% to 2%. After removal of 5 bases from V and 1 base from J, the junction contained 6 bases not matched to a gene. The CDR3 contains 16 residues. CDR1 and CDR2 (germline): SGHTA, FQGTGA. The specimen was PBMCs or T cells enriched from blood (not recorded which). The clonotype comes from a man aged 40-49 years in a cohort exposed to, infected with or recovered from COVID-19 (not recorded which). J is TRBJ2-3 and V is TRBV7-3; TRBD1 agrees at 10 bases. In DNA, the CDR3 is TGTGCCAGCAGCCAGAGACAGGGGGCGGGCACAGATACGCAGTATTTT. It encodes CASSQRQGAGTDTQYF.